This T cell receptor beta chain was identified in a study of OX40 agonist ivuxolimab in advanced cancers. Study details: The drug used for patients, ivuxolimab, was an agonistic anti-OX40 (CD134) antibody. All patients had ivuxolimab intravenously every 2 weeks at 0.01 to 10 mg/kg. Study-wide findings and caveats: CD8+ T cells (on average) carried more expanded clones than CD4+ T cells. Specificity for antigen went undetermined in the expanded peripheral T cells.

Produced via immunoSEQ multiplex PCR; TCRdb's table is partial and in-frame only. The repertoire consists of around 64,000 clones, with about 85% occurring once and the leading ten covering under 1.5%. Concerning this clone: Its antigen is not known. The sample holds other DNA sequences that translate to the same CDR3.

Germline CDR1 is SEHNR and CDR2 is FQNEAQ (reference sequence). The CDR3 consists of 16 residues. The germline V and J ends were trimmed by 3 bases and 4 bases, with 16 bases remaining between them. This receptor was obtained from an adult with an advanced solid tumor such as melanoma, head and neck, liver or kidney cancer. Sequenced here: CD4+ or CD8+ T cells sorted from blood, sampled in a trial of the OX40 agonist ivuxolimab. The chain uses TRBV7-9 and TRBJ1-5; D perhaps matches TRBD1 (5 bases). CDR3 amino acids: CASSLGDSLRNQPQHF. In DNA, the CDR3 is TGTGCCAGCAGCTTGGGAGACAGCTTGCGAAATCAGCCCCAGCATTTT.